The rows below give T cell receptor beta chains drawn from one sample of a study of T cells in Graves' hyperthyroidism and ophthalmopathy. Each CDR3 protein gets one entry after TCRdb re-called the multiplex PCR reads with MiXCR. Among some 530,000 distinct CDR3 sequences listed, 22% were seen once. Input material: blood. The source is a woman between 70 and 85 years old with Graves' ophthalmopathy. CDR3s include the opening cysteine and the closing phenylalanine or tryptophan. D genes are given only for firm matches. Clone size is not always given. Where it is, it says once, few, many or a class for expanded clones.

size,J,V,D,DNA,CDR3
many,TRBJ1-1,TRBV29-1,-,TGCAGCGTGACTGGGCCCCCCAGCACTGAAGCTTTCTTT,CSVTGPPSTEAFF
few,TRBJ1-3,TRBV27,-,TGTGCCAGCAGGGGCGGGTATTACGGAAACACCATATATTTT,CASRGGYYGNTIYF
-,TRBJ2-7,TRBV20-1,-,TGCAGTGCTAGAGATCGTAAGCAAATCTACGAGCAGTACTTC,CSARDRKQIYEQYF
many,TRBJ2-3,TRBV7-3,-,TGTGCCAGCAGCCGATCCCCAGGGGTTGGCACAGATACGCAGTATTTT,CASSRSPGVGTDTQYF
-,TRBJ2-3,TRBV5-1,-,TGCGCCAGCAGGGAGAATAGCGGCACAGATACGCAGTATTTT,CASRENSGTDTQYF
few,TRBJ2-2,TRBV12-3/TRBV12-4,TRBD2,TGTGCCAGCAGCCTGGGACTAGCGGTTACCGGGGAGCTGTTTTTT,CASSLGLAVTGELFF
many,TRBJ2-2,TRBV11-2,-,TGTGCCAGCAGCTTCATCGTGGGGGGGGAGCTGTTTTTT,CASSFIVGGELFF
few,TRBJ1-5,TRBV7-2,-,TGTGCCAGCAGCTTAGCAGATTGGGGTGTTCAGCCCCAGCATTTT,CASSLADWGVQPQHF
many,TRBJ2-1,TRBV3-1,TRBD2,TGTGCCAGCAGCCTTACCGGGACTAGCGTGGGCCAGCAGTTCTTC,CASSLTGTSVGQQFF
-,TRBJ1-2,TRBV3-1,-,TGTGCCAGCAGCCAGTGGGGAGGCAGGGGCTATGGCTACACCTTC,CASSQWGGRGYGYTF
-,TRBJ2-2,TRBV19,TRBD2,TGTGCCAGTACACCCGGAGTAGCGGGAGTCAACGGGGAGCTGTTTTTT,CASTPGVAGVNGELFF
-,TRBJ2-3,TRBV24-1,-,TGTGCCACCAGTTTGGGGGCGGCAGATACGCAGTATTTT,CATSLGAADTQYF
-,TRBJ2-2,TRBV3-1,-,TGTGCCAGCAGACATCGGGAGTTCGTGGACACCGGGGAGCTGTTTTTT,CASRHREFVDTGELFF
few,TRBJ2-1,TRBV5-1,TRBD2,TGCGCCAGCAGCATTGGGGGGCCAAGCGGGAGGGCTCGGAATGAGCAGTTCTTC,CASSIGGPSGRARNEQFF
-,TRBJ1-1,TRBV20-1,TRBD1,TGCAGTGCTAGAGATTCCCTGACAGGGGGGTATTACACTGAAGCTTTCTTT,CSARDSLTGGYYTEAFF
-,TRBJ2-2,TRBV20-1,TRBD2,TGCAGTGCTAGAGCGGGAGCGGGAGAGGGGGAGCTGTTTTTT,CSARAGAGEGELFF
-,TRBJ1-1,TRBV5-1,-,TGCGCCAGCATCAGAGGGTTAGAGAACACTGAAGCTTTCTTT,CASIRGLENTEAFF
few,TRBJ1-1,TRBV3-1,-,TGTGCCAGCAGCCCCGGAGCCTGGATTGATGTGAAAACTTTCTTT,CASSPGAWIDVKTFF
many,TRBJ2-7,TRBV6-1,TRBD2,TGTGCCAGCACCCCCTTTTGGGCTAGCGGGAGCTCCTACGAGCAGTACTTC,CASTPFWASGSSYEQYF
-,TRBJ2-7,TRBV7-2,TRBD1,TGTGCCAGCAGCTTAGTTAGGGGGGACAGGGGTTCTCTCGAGCAGTACTTC,CASSLVRGDRGSLEQYF